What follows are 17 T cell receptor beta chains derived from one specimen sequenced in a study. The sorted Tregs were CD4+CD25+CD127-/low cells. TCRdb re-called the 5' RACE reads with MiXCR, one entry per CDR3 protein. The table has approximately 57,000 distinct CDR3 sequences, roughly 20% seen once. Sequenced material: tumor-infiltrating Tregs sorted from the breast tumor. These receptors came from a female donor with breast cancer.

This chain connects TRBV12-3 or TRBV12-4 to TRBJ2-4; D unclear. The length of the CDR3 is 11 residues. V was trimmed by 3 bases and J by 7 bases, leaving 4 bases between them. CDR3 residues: CASSLSNIQYF. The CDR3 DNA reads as TGTGCCAGCAGTTTGAGTAACATTCAGTACTTC.

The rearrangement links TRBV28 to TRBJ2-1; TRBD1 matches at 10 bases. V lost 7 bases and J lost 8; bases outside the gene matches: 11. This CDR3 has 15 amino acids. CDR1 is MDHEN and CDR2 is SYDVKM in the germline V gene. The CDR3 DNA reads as TGTGCCAGCACCTCCTCCGGGACAGGGGCACATGAGCAGTTCTTC. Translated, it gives CASTSSGTGAHEQFF.

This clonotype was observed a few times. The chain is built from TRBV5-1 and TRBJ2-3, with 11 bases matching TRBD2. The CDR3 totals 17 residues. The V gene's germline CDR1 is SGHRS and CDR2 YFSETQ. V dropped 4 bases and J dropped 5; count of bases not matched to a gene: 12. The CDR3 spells CASSPQLAGASRDTQYF. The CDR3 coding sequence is TGCGCCAGCAGCCCCCAACTAGCGGGGGCGTCACGAGATACGCAGTATTTT.

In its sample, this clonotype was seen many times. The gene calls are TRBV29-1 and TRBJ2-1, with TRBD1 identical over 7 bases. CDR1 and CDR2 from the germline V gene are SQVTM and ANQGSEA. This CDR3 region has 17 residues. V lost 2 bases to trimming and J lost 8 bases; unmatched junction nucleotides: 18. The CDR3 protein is CSVEPSWGTEEDDEQFF. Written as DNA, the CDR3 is TGCAGCGTTGAACCCTCGTGGGGGACAGAAGAGGATGATGAGCAGTTCTTC.

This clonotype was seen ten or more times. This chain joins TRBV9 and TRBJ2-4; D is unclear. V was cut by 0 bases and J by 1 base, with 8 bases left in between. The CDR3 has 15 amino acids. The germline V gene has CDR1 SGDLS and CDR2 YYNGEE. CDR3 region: CASSVEENAKNIQYF. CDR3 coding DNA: TGTGCCAGCAGCGTAGAGGAGAATGCCAAAAACATTCAGTACTTC.

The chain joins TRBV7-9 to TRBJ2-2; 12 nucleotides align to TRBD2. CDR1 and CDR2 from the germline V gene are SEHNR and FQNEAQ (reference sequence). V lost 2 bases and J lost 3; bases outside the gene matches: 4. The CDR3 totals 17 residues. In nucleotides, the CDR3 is TGTGCCAGCAGCTTACGCCGACTAGCGGGGGACACCGGGGAGCTGTTTTTT. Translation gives CASSLRRLAGDTGELFF.

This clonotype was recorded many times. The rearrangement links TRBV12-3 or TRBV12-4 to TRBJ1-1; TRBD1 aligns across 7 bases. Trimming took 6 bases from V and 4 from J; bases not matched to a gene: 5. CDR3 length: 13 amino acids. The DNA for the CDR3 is TGTGCCAGCAGATCGACAGGGATCACTGAAGCTTTCTTT. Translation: CASRSTGITEAFF.

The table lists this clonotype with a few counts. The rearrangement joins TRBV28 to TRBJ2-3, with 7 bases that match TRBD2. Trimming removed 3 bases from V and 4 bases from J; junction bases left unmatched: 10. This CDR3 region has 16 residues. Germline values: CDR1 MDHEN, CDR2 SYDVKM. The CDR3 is CASSFAGGRIADTQYF. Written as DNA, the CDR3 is TGTGCCAGCAGTTTCGCTGGCGGGAGAATCGCAGATACGCAGTATTTT. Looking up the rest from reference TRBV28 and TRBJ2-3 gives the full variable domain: DVKVTQSSRYLVKRTGEKVFLECVQDMDHENMFWYRQDPGLGLRLIYFSYDVKMKEKGDIPEGYSVSREKKERFSLILESASTNQTSMYLCASSFAGGRIADTQYFGPGTRLTVL.

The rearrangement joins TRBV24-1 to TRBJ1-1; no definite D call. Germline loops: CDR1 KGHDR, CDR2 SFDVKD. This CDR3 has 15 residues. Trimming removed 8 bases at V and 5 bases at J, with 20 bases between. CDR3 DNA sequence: TGTGCCACCAACAATGAACGGGCCCAGGAGACTGAAGCTTTCTTT. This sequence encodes CATNNERAQETEAFF.

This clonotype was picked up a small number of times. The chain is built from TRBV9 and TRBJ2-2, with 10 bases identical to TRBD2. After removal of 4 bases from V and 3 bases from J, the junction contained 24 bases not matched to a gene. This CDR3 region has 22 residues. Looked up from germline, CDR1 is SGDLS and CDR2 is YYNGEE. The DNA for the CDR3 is TGTGCCAGCAGCACCCCCCGCTTTAAGCGGGGGGGCCTTGGCTGGGACACCGGGGAGCTGTTTTTT. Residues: CASSTPRFKRGGLGWDTGELFF.

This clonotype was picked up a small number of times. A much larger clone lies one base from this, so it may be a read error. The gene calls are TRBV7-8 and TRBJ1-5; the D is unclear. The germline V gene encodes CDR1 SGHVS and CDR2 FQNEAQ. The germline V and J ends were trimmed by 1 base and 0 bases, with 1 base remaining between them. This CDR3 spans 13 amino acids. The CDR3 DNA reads TGTGCCAGCAGCTTAGATAGCAATCAGCCCCAGCATTTT. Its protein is CASSLDSNQPQHF. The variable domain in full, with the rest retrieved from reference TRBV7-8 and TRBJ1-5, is GAGVSQSPRYKVAKRGQDVALRCDPISGHVSLFWYQQALGQGPEFLTYFQNEAQLDKSGLPSDRFFAERPEGSVSTLKIQRTQQEDSAVYLCASSLDSNQPQHFGDGTRLSIL.

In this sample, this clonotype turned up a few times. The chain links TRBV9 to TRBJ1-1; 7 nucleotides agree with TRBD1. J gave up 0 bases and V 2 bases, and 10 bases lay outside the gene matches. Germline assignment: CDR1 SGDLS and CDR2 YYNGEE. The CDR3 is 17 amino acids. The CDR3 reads CASSVGPRGTMNTEAFF. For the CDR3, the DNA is TGTGCCAGCAGCGTCGGCCCCAGGGGGACTATGAACACTGAAGCTTTCTTT.

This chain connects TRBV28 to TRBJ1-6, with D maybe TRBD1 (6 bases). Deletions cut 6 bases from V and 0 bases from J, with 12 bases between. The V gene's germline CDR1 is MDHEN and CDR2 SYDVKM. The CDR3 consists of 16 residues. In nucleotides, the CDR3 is TGTGCCAGCAGAAAGGACAGACGCTCCTATAATTCACCCCTCCACTTT. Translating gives CASRKDRRSYNSPLHF.

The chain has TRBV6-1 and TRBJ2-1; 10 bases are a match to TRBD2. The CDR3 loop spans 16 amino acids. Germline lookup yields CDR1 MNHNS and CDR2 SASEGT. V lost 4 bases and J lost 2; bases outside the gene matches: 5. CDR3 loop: CASSASGRAAYNEQFF. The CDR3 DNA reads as TGTGCCAGCAGTGCCAGCGGGAGGGCCGCCTACAATGAGCAGTTCTTC.

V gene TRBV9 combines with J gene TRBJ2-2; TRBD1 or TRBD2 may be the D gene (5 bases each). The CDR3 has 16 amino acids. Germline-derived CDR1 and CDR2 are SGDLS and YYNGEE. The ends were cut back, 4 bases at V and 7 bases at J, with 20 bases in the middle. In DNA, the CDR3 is TGTGCCAGCAGCCTTAGTGGGGACGGTTTGAGCGGGGAGCTGTTTTTT. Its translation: CASSLSGDGLSGELFF.

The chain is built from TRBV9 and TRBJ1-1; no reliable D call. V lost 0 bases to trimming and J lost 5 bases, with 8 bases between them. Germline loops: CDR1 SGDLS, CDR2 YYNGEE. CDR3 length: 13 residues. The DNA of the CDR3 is TGTGCCAGCAGCGTAGTTCCGGGGACTGAAGCTTTCTTT. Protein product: CASSVVPGTEAFF.

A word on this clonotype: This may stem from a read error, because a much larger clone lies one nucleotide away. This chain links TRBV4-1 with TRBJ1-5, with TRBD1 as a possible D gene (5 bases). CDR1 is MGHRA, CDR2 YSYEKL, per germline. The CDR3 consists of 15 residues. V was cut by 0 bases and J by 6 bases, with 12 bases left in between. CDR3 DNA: TGCGCCAGCAGCCAAGAGTTCAGGGAGGGTCAGCCCCAGCATTTT. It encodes CASSQEFREGQPQHF.